The clone carrying this T cell receptor (beta chain) was detected a few times. This record belongs to a study of T cell changes during pregnancy in multiple sclerosis. The method was immunoSEQ multiplex PCR; TCRdb's version includes in-frame clones alone and lacks a portion of them. The table has around 67,000 clones, about 90% seen once; the top ten hold approximately 9.5%. This TCR came from a female donor in good health, enrolled as a control in a pregnancy study. The sample in question was peripheral blood, obtained after pregnancy.

The CDR3 DNA reads as TGCGCCAGCAGTCAATCAGGGGGCTATGGCTACACCTTC. This gives the protein CASSQSGGYGYTF. The chain combines TRBV23-1 with TRBJ1-2; the D gene is possibly TRBD1 (6 bases). TRBV23-1 is designated an ORF whose function remains uncertain. Trimming removed 0 bases from V and 4 bases from J, with 6 bases in between. The CDR3 runs 13 residues.